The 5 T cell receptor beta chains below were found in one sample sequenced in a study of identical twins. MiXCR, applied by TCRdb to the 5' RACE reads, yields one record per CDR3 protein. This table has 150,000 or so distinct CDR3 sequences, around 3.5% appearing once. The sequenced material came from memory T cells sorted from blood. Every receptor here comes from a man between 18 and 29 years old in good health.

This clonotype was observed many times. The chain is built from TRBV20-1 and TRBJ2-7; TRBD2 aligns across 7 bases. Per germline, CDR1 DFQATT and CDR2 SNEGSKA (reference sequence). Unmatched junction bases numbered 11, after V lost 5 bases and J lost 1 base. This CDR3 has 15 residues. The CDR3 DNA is TGCAGTGCTCGATCCTCCGGGACTACATCCTACGAGCAGTACTTC. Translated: CSARSSGTTSYEQYF.

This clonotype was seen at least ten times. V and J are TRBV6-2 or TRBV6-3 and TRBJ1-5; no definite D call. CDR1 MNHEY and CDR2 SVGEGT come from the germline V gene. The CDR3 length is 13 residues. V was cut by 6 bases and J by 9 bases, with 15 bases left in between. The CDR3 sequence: CASSAGRLGPQHF. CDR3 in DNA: TGTGCCAGCAGCGCCGGGCGATTGGGGCCCCAGCATTTT.

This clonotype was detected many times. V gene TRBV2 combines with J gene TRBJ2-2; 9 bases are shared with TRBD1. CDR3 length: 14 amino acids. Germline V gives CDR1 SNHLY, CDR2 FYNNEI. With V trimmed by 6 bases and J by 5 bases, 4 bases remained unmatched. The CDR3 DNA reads TGTGCCAGCAGGGCCGGGACAGGGACCGGGGAGCTGTTTTTT. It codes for CASRAGTGTGELFF.

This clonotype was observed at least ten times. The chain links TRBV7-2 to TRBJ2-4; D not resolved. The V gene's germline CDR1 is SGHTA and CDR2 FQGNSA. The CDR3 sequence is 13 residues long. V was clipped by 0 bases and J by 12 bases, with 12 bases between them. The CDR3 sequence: CASSLAPGVDQYF. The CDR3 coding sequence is TGTGCCAGCAGCTTAGCGCCGGGCGTGGATCAGTACTTC.

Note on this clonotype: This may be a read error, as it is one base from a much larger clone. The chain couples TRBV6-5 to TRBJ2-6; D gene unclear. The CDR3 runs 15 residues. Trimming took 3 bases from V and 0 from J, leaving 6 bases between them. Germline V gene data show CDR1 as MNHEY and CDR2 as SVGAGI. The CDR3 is CASSYRVSGANVLTF. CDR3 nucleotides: TGTGCCAGCAGTTATAGGGTCTCTGGGGCCAACGTCCTGACTTTC.